A single sample is the source of the 31 T cell receptor beta chains below, sequenced in a study of cytomegalovirus exposure and HLA in healthy donors. The study ran its PCR with 60 Vbeta and 13 Jbeta primers. Some clones are missing from TCRdb's copy, which holds only in-frame ones; the method was immunoSEQ multiplex PCR. The data contain 78,000 or so clones, approximately 84% of them singletons. Sequencing input: PBMCs. Source of these receptors: a woman in her fifties or sixties in good health and CMV-seronegative.

The chain couples TRBV2 to TRBJ1-4; a weak D match, TRBD1 (5 bases). V shed 8 bases and J shed 5 bases, with 12 bases lying between them. CDR1 is SNHLY and CDR2 is FYNNEI in the germline V gene. The CDR3 contains 13 residues. In DNA form, the CDR3 reads TGTGCCAGCCTGCGGGGGAGGAATGAAAAACTGTTTTTT. It yields the protein CASLRGRNEKLFF.

The chain combines TRBV28 with TRBJ2-7, with TRBD1 identical over 7 bases. CDR1 is MDHEN, CDR2 SYDVKM, per germline. With 1 base clipped from V and 0 bases from J, the junction kept 9 bases outside the gene matches. The CDR3 is made up of 17 amino acids. The CDR3 region has the DNA TGTGCCAGCAGTTTATCCCTAGGGTCAGGGGGCTCCTACGAGCAGTACGTC. Its translation: CASSLSLGSGGSYEQYV.

The table lists this clone with a count of one. V gene TRBV4-1 combines with J gene TRBJ2-7, with 13 bases that match TRBD2. The CDR3 is 19 amino acids. Germline V gene sequence: CDR1 MGHRA, CDR2 YSYEKL. V was pared by 1 base and J by 0 bases, with 9 bases of the junction left unmatched. The CDR3 DNA is TGCGCCAGCAGCCAAGTGTTTACTAGCGGGAGGGCCGGCTCCTACGAGCAGTACTTC. This codes for CASSQVFTSGRAGSYEQYF.

The chain couples TRBV9 to TRBJ1-4; no clear D gene. Germline V CDR1 and CDR2: SGDLS, YYNGEE. V gave up 3 bases and J gave up 8 bases, with 17 bases separating them. CDR3 length: 15 amino acids. This CDR3 reads CASSGNRGSGEKLFF. In nucleotides, the CDR3 is TGTGCCAGCAGCGGAAACCGGGGTTCGGGGGAAAAACTGTTTTTT.

The genes are TRBV28 and TRBJ1-5; D is unresolved. CDR1 and CDR2 (germline): MDHEN, SYDVKM. CDR3 size: 15 residues. V was cut by 6 bases and J by 5 bases, with 17 bases left in between. The CDR3 here is CASSRRTIGDQPQHF. The CDR3 DNA is TGTGCCAGCAGCCGTCGGACTATCGGGGATCAGCCCCAGCATTTT.

This chain links TRBV19 with TRBJ2-1, with D perhaps matching TRBD1 (6 bases). CDR3 length: 13 residues. Per the germline V gene, CDR1 is LNHDA and CDR2 is SQIVND (reference sequence). The V and J ends lost 3 bases and 8 bases respectively, with 11 bases between them. CDR3: CASSIGAGDEQFF. CDR3 in DNA: TGTGCCAGTAGTATCGGGGCAGGGGATGAGCAGTTCTTC. The full variable domain, with the rest looked up from reference TRBV19 and TRBJ2-1, is DGGITQSPKYLFRKEGQNVTLSCEQNLNHDAMYWYRQDPGQGLRLIYYSQIVNDFQKGDIAEGYSVSREKKESFPLTVTSAQKNPTAFYLCASSIGAGDEQFFGPGTRLTVL.

The chain carries TRBV14 and TRBJ1-2; 9 bases fit TRBD1. Per germline, CDR1 SGHDN and CDR2 FVKESK. This CDR3 contains 18 residues. Germline trimming cut 6 bases from V and 6 bases from J; bases unmatched to any gene: 20. The CDR3 here is CASRPYSLRDREDHGYTF. Here the CDR3 DNA reads TGTGCCAGCAGGCCATATTCACTAAGGGACAGGGAGGACCATGGCTACACCTTC.

Comment on this clone: Relative to the germline gene, one junction end is altered; a read error may explain this. Other DNA sequences of this sample code for an identical CDR3. This chain links TRBV6-5 with TRBJ1-2, with a weak D call TRBD1 (6 bases). The CDR3 is 12 residues long. CDR1 and CDR2 from the germline V gene are MNHEY and SVGAGI. The CDR3 sequence is CASRTVLYGYTF. Here the CDR3 DNA reads TGCGCCAGCCGGACAGTCCTCTATGGCTACACCTTC.

The chain joins TRBV29-1 to TRBJ2-5, with TRBD2 matching 9 bases. V lost 6 bases to trimming and J lost 5 bases; unmatched junction nucleotides: 10. This CDR3 contains 14 residues. Germline assignment: CDR1 SQVTM and CDR2 ANQGSEA. The CDR3 DNA follows: TGCAGCGTACCGGGGACTAGCAATGGTGAGACCCAGTACTTC. Translating it yields CSVPGTSNGETQYF. The full variable domain, with the rest looked up from reference TRBV29-1 and TRBJ2-5, is SAVISQKPSRDICQRGTSLTIQCQVDSQVTMMFWYRQQPGQSLTLIATANQGSEATYESGFVIDKFPISRPNLTFSTLTVSNMSPEDSSIYLCSVPGTSNGETQYFGPGTRLLVL.

V is TRBV6-1 and J is TRBJ1-3; 12 nucleotides match TRBD1. V shed 3 bases, J shed 3 bases, and the junction held 9 bases outside the gene matches. The CDR3 totals 18 residues. CDR1 is MNHNS and CDR2 is SASEGT in the germline V gene. The CDR3 region is CASSDVGQGARNGNTIYF. The CDR3 coding sequence is TGTGCCAGCAGTGATGTGGGACAGGGGGCGAGAAATGGAAACACCATATATTTT.

The rearrangement joins TRBV7-9 to TRBJ2-2, with a weak D call TRBD1 (5 bases). V lost 1 base and J lost 0, with 9 bases in between. The CDR3 loop spans 16 amino acids. Germline lookup yields CDR1 SEHNR and CDR2 FQNEAQ (reference sequence). CDR3 DNA: TGTGCCAGCAGCTTAGGCAGACAGACGAACACCGGGGAGCTGTTTTTT. Amino acid sequence: CASSLGRQTNTGELFF.

The chain has TRBV29-1 and TRBJ2-2; 11 nucleotides align to TRBD2. Germline V gene sequence: CDR1 SQVTM, CDR2 ANQGSEA. Losses at the gene ends were 6 bases for V and 1 base for J; bases not matched to a gene: 25. The CDR3 extends over 22 amino acids. The CDR3: CSVGPGLAEGARSNKNTGELFF. The CDR3 DNA sequence: TGCAGCGTCGGACCGGGACTAGCGGAAGGCGCCCGTTCCAACAAGAACACCGGGGAGCTGTTTTTT.

This clone was seen only once. The rearrangement uses TRBV29-1 and TRBJ2-5; perhaps TRBD1 as D (5 bases). The J call could be wrong; TRBJ2-7 is a better fit for the DNA end. The CDR3 length is 13 residues. The germline CDR1 and CDR2 sequences are SQVTM and ANQGSEA. The CDR3 loop reads CSVEGDSSYEQYF. CDR3 bases: TGCAGCGTTGAAGGAGACAGCTCCTACGAGCAGTACTTC.

The chain links TRBV29-1 to TRBJ2-1, with TRBD2 as a possible D gene (6 bases). The germline V gene encodes CDR1 SQVTM and CDR2 ANQGSEA. This CDR3 has 13 residues. The ends were cut back, 3 bases at V and 7 bases at J, with 13 bases in the middle. CDR3 loop: CSVEGIGRNEQFF. The CDR3, as DNA: TGCAGCGTTGAGGGAATAGGGAGGAATGAGCAGTTCTTC.

J is TRBJ2-1 and V is TRBV6-4, with 8 bases aligning to TRBD2. The CDR3 covers 14 residues. J gave up 5 bases and V 4 bases, and 4 bases lay outside the gene matches. Germline CDR1 and CDR2: MRHNA and SNTAGT. The CDR3 nucleotides are TGTGCCAGCAGTGTGACTAGCGTGGACAATGAGCAGTTCTTC. Translation gives CASSVTSVDNEQFF.

The chain links TRBV28 to TRBJ1-2; 8 positions agree with TRBD1. CDR1 is MDHEN and CDR2 is SYDVKM in the germline V gene. The CDR3 consists of 13 residues. Unmatched junction bases numbered 2, after V lost 5 bases and J lost 3 bases. This chain's CDR3 is CASSRQGYYGYTF. In DNA form, the CDR3 reads TGTGCCAGCAGTCGACAGGGGTACTATGGCTACACCTTC.

This sequence joins TRBV19 and TRBJ2-1; TRBD1 might be the D (6 bases). V dropped 5 bases and J dropped 1 base, with 18 bases sitting between them. The CDR3 loop spans 17 amino acids. Germline CDR1 is LNHDA and CDR2 is SQIVND (reference sequence). The CDR3 reads CASSPLTGQLSYNEQFF. The CDR3 DNA sequence: TGTGCCAGTAGTCCTCTGACAGGCCAGCTTTCCTACAATGAGCAGTTCTTC. The whole variable domain, remainder taken from reference TRBV19 and TRBJ2-1, is DGGITQSPKYLFRKEGQNVTLSCEQNLNHDAMYWYRQDPGQGLRLIYYSQIVNDFQKGDIAEGYSVSREKKESFPLTVTSAQKNPTAFYLCASSPLTGQLSYNEQFFGPGTRLTVL.

The chain has TRBV6-9 and TRBJ1-3; D remains unclear. The CDR3 is 15 residues long. The V and J ends lost 6 bases and 1 base respectively, with 13 bases between them. In germline, CDR1 is MNHGY, CDR2 SVAAGI. CDR3 DNA: TGTGCCAGCAGCCTCCTCCAGGATTCTGGAAACACCATATATTTT. It specifies CASSLLQDSGNTIYF.

The V call is TRBV2, the J call TRBJ2-1, with 7 bases that match TRBD1. CDR1 is SNHLY, CDR2 FYNNEI, per germline. This CDR3 contains 14 residues. V was clipped by 5 bases and J by 4 bases; unmatched bases: 5. The CDR3 sequence: CASSWDREYNEQFF. For the CDR3, the DNA is TGTGCCAGCAGTTGGGACAGAGAATACAATGAGCAGTTCTTC.

The chain is built from TRBV9 and TRBJ2-1; no firm D call. The V gene lost 1 base and the J gene lost 0 bases, with 2 bases spanning the gap. The germline CDR1 and CDR2 sequences are SGDLS and YYNGEE. The CDR3 extends over 13 amino acids. CDR3 region: CASSVYSYNEQFF. In nucleotides, the CDR3 is TGTGCCAGCAGCGTATACTCCTACAATGAGCAGTTCTTC.

The genes are TRBV6-1 and TRBJ2-5; D is possibly TRBD1 (5 bases). With 4 bases removed from V and 1 base from J, the gap between germline ends came to 13 bases. Germline values: CDR1 MNHNS, CDR2 SASEGT. This CDR3 has 15 amino acids. CDR3 sequence: CASSAYTGAQETQYF. DNA of the CDR3: TGTGCCAGCAGTGCATATACAGGAGCCCAAGAGACCCAGTACTTC.

This clone was found a few times. CDR3 sequence (DNA): TGTGCCAGCAGCAAAAAGCCGGTCGGAGGGCAGTTCTTC. Protein: CASSKKPVGGQFF. The chain is built from TRBV21-1 and TRBJ2-1; TRBD2, as called in the table, went unchecked against the DNA. TRBV21-1 is a listed pseudogene. The CDR3 runs 13 residues.

The chain recombines TRBV4-1 with TRBJ1-1; tentatively, D is TRBD1 (6 bases). Germline V gene lookup returns CDR1 MGHRA and CDR2 YSYEKL. The length of the CDR3 is 16 residues. Trimming removed 2 bases from V and 1 base from J, with 14 bases in between. CDR3 residues: CASSQSPSTGNTEAFF. CDR3 DNA: TGCGCCAGCAGCCAATCTCCCTCGACAGGGAACACTGAAGCTTTCTTT.

V and J are TRBV5-6 and TRBJ2-7; no definite D call. The CDR3 loop spans 12 amino acids. Germline-derived CDR1 and CDR2 are SGHDT and YYEEEE. Trimming took 1 base from V and 1 from J, leaving 3 bases between them. DNA for the CDR3: TGTGCCAGCAGCTTGCGGTCCTACGAGCAGTACTTC. Translating gives CASSLRSYEQYF.

The chain is built from TRBV2 and TRBJ2-1; weak D call: TRBD2 (5 bases). Trimming shortened V by 5 bases and J by 5 bases, and 10 bases separated the two germline ends. This CDR3 has 13 residues. Germline assignment: CDR1 SNHLY and CDR2 FYNNEI. DNA of the CDR3: TGTGCCAGCAGTATTAGAGGGAACAATGAGCAGTTCTTC. Its translation: CASSIRGNNEQFF.

The V and J genes are TRBV12-5 and TRBJ2-7, with 9 bases aligning to TRBD1. CDR1 is LGHNT, CDR2 FRNRAP, per germline. Trimming at V came to 8 bases and at J to 6 bases, leaving 11 bases not matched to a gene. The length of the CDR3 is 14 residues. CDR3 loop: CASLSRDRACEQYV. The CDR3 nucleotides read TGTGCTAGTCTCTCAAGGGACAGGGCTTGCGAGCAGTACGTC.

The chain links TRBV9 to TRBJ1-1, with D uncertain. Germline V CDR1 and CDR2: SGDLS, YYNGEE. V lost 1 base, J lost 1 base, and 5 bases lay in between. This CDR3 has 13 residues. The CDR3 DNA reads TGTGCCAGCAGCGTACACGGGAACACTGAAGCTTTCTTT. Protein sequence: CASSVHGNTEAFF.

The chain recombines TRBV27 with TRBJ1-6; 7 bases line up with TRBD1. This CDR3 spans 16 amino acids. The V and J ends lost 4 bases and 8 bases, in that order; junction bases with no gene match: 11. In germline, CDR1 is MNHEY, CDR2 SMNVEV (reference sequence). CDR3 sequence: CASSSQGEPIYSPLHF. In DNA form, the CDR3 reads TGTGCCAGCAGTTCCCAGGGGGAACCGATATATTCACCCCTCCACTTT.

This chain links TRBV5-1 with TRBJ2-5; D is ambiguous. V lost 1 base and J lost 2, with 6 bases in between. The germline V gene encodes CDR1 SGHRS and CDR2 YFSETQ. This CDR3 is built from 13 residues. For the CDR3, the DNA is TGCGCCAGCAGCTTGAGCTTTCAAGAGACCCAGTACTTC. This translates into CASSLSFQETQYF.

The rearrangement links TRBV5-1 to TRBJ1-1; no clear D gene. The CDR3 runs to 15 residues. V was trimmed by 0 bases and J by 4 bases, leaving 13 bases between them. Germline loops: CDR1 SGHRS, CDR2 YFSETQ. In DNA, the CDR3 is TGCGCCAGCAGCTTGGAACCCTCGGCGGGCACTGAAGCTTTCTTT. It is translated as CASSLEPSAGTEAFF. The entire variable domain, with the rest obtained from reference TRBV5-1 and TRBJ1-1, is as follows: KAGVTQTPRYLIKTRGQQVTLSCSPISGHRSVSWYQQTPGQGLQFLFEYFSETQRNKGNFPGRFSGRQFSNSRSEMNVSTLELGDSALYLCASSLEPSAGTEAFFGQGTRLTVV.

In DNA form, the CDR3 reads TGTGCCAGCAGCCCCCCGGGGGGGAACACTGAAGCTTTCTTT. As protein: CASSPPGGNTEAFF. The chain couples TRBV6-6 to TRBJ1-1; D perhaps matches TRBD1 (5 bases). The V gene's germline CDR1 is MNHNY and CDR2 SVGAGI (reference sequence). V was pared by 6 bases and J by 1 base, with 12 bases between. The CDR3 extends over 14 amino acids.